These 24 T cell receptor beta chains were all obtained from the same sample, sequenced in a study of T cells expressing NK-cell markers (dated by TCRdb to 2020 to 2021). Library construction relied on 5' RACE. The run used an Illumina HiSeq 2000. Following reprocessing of the reads by TCRdb, the data hold one row per CDR3 protein sequence and no DNA is available. This sample's clone table shows 350,000 to 400,000 distinct CDR3 sequences. In total, the top ten clones hold approximately 12% of the sample. Material: blood T cells: a sorted CD56 or NKG2C T cell subset, CD4+ or CD8+ T cells, or bulk PBMC T cells (not recorded which). The receptor set was obtained from a woman between 45 and 65 years old in good health. Donor details come from another sample of the same person, matched by shared clones.

The chain is built from TRBV4-1 and TRBJ2-1. Germline V gives CDR1 MGHRA, CDR2 YSYEKL. CDR3 length: 14 residues. This CDR3 reads CASSHSGSYNEQFF.

The chain uses TRBV20-1 and TRBJ2-7; TCRdb calls TRBD2, which cannot be checked without DNA. The CDR3 has 13 residues. The germline V gene has CDR1 DFQATT and CDR2 SNEGSKA (reference sequence). The CDR3 protein is CSALAGGFYEQYF.

J is TRBJ2-5 and V is TRBV7-2; without DNA, the TCRdb call of TRBD2 cannot be checked. CDR3 size: 16 residues. Germline V lookup: CDR1 SGHTA, CDR2 FQGNSA. This chain's CDR3 is CASSSSPLAGGETQYF.

This chain links TRBV12-3 or TRBV12-4 with TRBJ2-5; TCRdb's D gene call, TRBD2, goes unchecked for lack of DNA. The CDR3 has 13 amino acids. This CDR3 reads CASSFTSAETQYF.

The chain is built from TRBV20-1 and TRBJ2-2; the TRBD2 assignment by TCRdb is unverifiable without DNA. Germline CDR1 reads DFQATT; CDR2 reads SNEGSKA (reference sequence). CDR3 size: 17 residues. Here the CDR3 reads CSASMASGRGSTGELFF.

This chain connects TRBV18 to TRBJ2-1; lacking DNA, the TRBD2 call made by TCRdb goes unchecked. In germline, CDR1 is KGHSH, CDR2 LQKENI. The CDR3 covers 15 residues. This CDR3 is CASSPEAGYYNEQFF.

This chain links TRBV6-5 with TRBJ1-6. Germline-derived CDR1 and CDR2 are MNHEY and SVGAGI. The CDR3 extends over 16 amino acids. CDR3 sequence reads: CASSYSRELGNSPLHF.

The chain couples TRBV25-1 to TRBJ2-3. The CDR3 totals 15 residues. Germline-derived CDR1 and CDR2 are MGHDK and SYGVNS. The CDR3: CASSDTTASTDTQYF.

The genes are TRBV19 and TRBJ2-3; TCRdb outputs TRBD1, but without DNA this stays unchecked. This CDR3 has 16 residues. Per the germline V gene, CDR1 is LNHDA and CDR2 is SQIVND (reference sequence). CDR3 amino acids: CASNPGHVASTDTQYF.

The chain couples TRBV12-3 or TRBV12-4 to TRBJ1-6. The CDR3 extends over 14 amino acids. CDR3 amino acids: CASSLGGLHSPLHF.

The chain links TRBV24-1 to TRBJ2-5; as DNA is missing, the TRBD2 call by TCRdb cannot be tested. The CDR3 has 15 amino acids. Germline CDR1 and CDR2: KGHDR and SFDVKD. This chain's CDR3 is CATSDSVTSSETQYF.

The J gene is TRBJ2-7, the V gene TRBV3-1. The germline V gene has CDR1 LGHDT and CDR2 YNNKEL (reference sequence). CDR3 length equals 16 residues. CDR3 in amino acids: CASSQETETHSYEQYF.

This rearrangement joins TRBV12-3 or TRBV12-4 to TRBJ2-5; as DNA is missing, the TRBD1 call by TCRdb cannot be tested. The CDR3 length is 16 residues. The CDR3 spells CASSFSRDWYQETQYF.

The J gene is TRBJ1-2, the V gene TRBV3-1; as DNA is missing, the TRBD1 call by TCRdb cannot be tested. This CDR3 has 13 residues. Germline V gene sequence: CDR1 LGHDT, CDR2 YNNKEL (reference sequence). The CDR3 loop is CASSRTGKDGYTF.

This chain connects TRBV6-5 to TRBJ2-1; TCRdb lists TRBD2, though no DNA is available to test this call. CDR1 and CDR2 (germline): MNHEY, SVGAGI. CDR3 length: 20 residues. CDR3 amino acids: CASSYAGPGGAGGIYNEQFF.

This chain connects TRBV20-1 to TRBJ2-7; TCRdb indicates TRBD2, and absent DNA this call remains unverified. The CDR3 contains 15 residues. Germline V gene data show CDR1 as DFQATT and CDR2 as SNEGSKA (reference sequence). The CDR3 loop is CSARAWRLAGYEQYF.

The genes are TRBV7-9 and TRBJ2-2; without DNA, the TCRdb call of TRBD1 cannot be checked. The CDR3 runs to 13 residues. Germline V gene data show CDR1 as SEHNR and CDR2 as FQNEAQ (reference sequence). CDR3 sequence reads: CASSFSGAGELFF.

The chain joins TRBV9 to TRBJ1-1; TCRdb's D call of TRBD1 is untestable without DNA. Germline V CDR1 and CDR2: SGDLS, YYNGEE. The CDR3 is 16 amino acids. This chain's CDR3 is CASSPRITGREAEAFF.

The J gene is TRBJ2-3, the V gene TRBV29-1; the TCRdb D gene call, TRBD1, has no DNA to confirm it. The CDR3 is 14 amino acids. Per the germline V gene, CDR1 is SQVTM and CDR2 is ANQGSEA. This CDR3 is CSVTTGSSTDTQYF.

The CDR3 region is CAWSRDGTYNEQFF. The rearrangement links TRBV30 to TRBJ2-1; the TCRdb D gene call, TRBD1, has no DNA to confirm it. The CDR3 loop spans 14 amino acids. Germline values: CDR1 GTSNPN, CDR2 SVGIG (reference sequence).

The V and J genes are TRBV14 and TRBJ2-4; TCRdb calls TRBD1, which cannot be checked without DNA. The CDR3 length is 18 residues. Germline V gene sequence: CDR1 SGHDN, CDR2 FVKESK. CDR3 region: CASSQRISGTGTKNIQYF.

The chain recombines TRBV12-3 or TRBV12-4 with TRBJ1-1; absent DNA, TCRdb's TRBD1 call cannot be checked. The CDR3 has 15 amino acids. The CDR3 sequence: CASTLRRGANTEAFF.

The V gene is TRBV20-1, the J gene TRBJ1-6. CDR1 and CDR2 from the germline V gene are DFQATT and SNEGSKA (reference sequence). This CDR3 is built from 15 residues. This chain's CDR3 is CSARDSSSYNSPLHF.

The gene calls are TRBV5-1 and TRBJ2-7; TCRdb's D call of TRBD1 is untestable without DNA. Germline V gene lookup returns CDR1 SGHRS and CDR2 YFSETQ. The CDR3 contains 15 residues. The CDR3 spells CASSVDRGVSYEQYF.